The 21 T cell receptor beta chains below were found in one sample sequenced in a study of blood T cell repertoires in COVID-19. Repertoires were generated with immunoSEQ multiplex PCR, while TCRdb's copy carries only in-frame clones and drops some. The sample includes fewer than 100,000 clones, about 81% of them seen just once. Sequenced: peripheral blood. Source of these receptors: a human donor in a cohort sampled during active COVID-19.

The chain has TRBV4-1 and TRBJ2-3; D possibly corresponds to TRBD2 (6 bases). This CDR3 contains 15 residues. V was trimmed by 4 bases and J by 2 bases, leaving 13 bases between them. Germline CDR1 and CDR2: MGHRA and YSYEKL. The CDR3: CASSPGGGNTDTQYF. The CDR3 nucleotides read TGCGCCAGCAGCCCCGGGGGAGGCAACACAGATACGCAGTATTTT.

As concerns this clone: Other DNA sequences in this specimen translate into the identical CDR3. CDR3 protein: CASSPGQGGNQPQHF. The CDR3, as DNA: TGTGCCAGCTCACCCGGACAGGGAGGCAATCAGCCCCAGCATTTT. The chain combines TRBV18 with TRBJ1-5; 8 bases fit TRBD1. The V and J ends lost 3 bases and 2 bases, in that order; junction bases with no gene match: 3. Germline V gene sequence: CDR1 KGHSH, CDR2 LQKENI. CDR3 length: 15 residues. Complete variable domain (other parts from reference TRBV18 and TRBJ1-5): NAGVMQNPRHLVRRRGQEARLRCSPMKGHSHVYWYRQLPEEGLKFMVYLQKENIIDESGMPKERFSAEFPKEGPSILRIQQVVRGDSAAYFCASSPGQGGNQPQHFGDGTRLSIL.

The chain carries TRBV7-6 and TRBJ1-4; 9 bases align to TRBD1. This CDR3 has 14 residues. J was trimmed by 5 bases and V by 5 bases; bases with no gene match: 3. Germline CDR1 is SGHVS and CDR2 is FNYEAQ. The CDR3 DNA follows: TGTGCCAGCAGCGCCGGGACAGGGAATGAAAAACTGTTTTTT. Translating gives CASSAGTGNEKLFF. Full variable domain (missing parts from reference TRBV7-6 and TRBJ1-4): GAGVSQSPRYKVTKRGQDVALRCDPISGHVSLYWYRQALGQGPEFLTYFNYEAQQDKSGLPNDRFSAERPEGSISTLTIQRTEQRDSAMYRCASSAGTGNEKLFFGSGTQLSVL.

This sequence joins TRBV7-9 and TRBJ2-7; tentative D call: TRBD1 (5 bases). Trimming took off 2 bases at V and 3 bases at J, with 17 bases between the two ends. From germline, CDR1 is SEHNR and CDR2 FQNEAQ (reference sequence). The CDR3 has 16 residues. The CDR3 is CASSLSQALSDYEQYF. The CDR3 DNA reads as TGTGCCAGCAGCTTATCACAGGCCCTTTCCGACTACGAGCAGTACTTC.

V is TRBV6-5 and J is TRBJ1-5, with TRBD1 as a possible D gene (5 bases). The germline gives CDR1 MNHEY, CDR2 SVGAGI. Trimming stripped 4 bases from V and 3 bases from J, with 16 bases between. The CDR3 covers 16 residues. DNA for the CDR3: TGTGCCAGCAGTTTAGGGGCCAGTTGGTCCAATCAGCCCCAGCATTTT. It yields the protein CASSLGASWSNQPQHF.

CDR3 coding DNA: TGTGCCAGCAGCCAAGCCTCGGGCACTGAAGCTTTCTTT. Translated, it gives CASSQASGTEAFF. The chain is built from TRBV3-1 (or the pseudogene TRBV3-2) and TRBJ1-1, with unresolved D. The CDR3 loop spans 13 amino acids. Trimming stripped 1 base from V and 4 bases from J, with 7 bases between. Germline values: CDR1 LGHDT, CDR2 YNNKEL (reference sequence).

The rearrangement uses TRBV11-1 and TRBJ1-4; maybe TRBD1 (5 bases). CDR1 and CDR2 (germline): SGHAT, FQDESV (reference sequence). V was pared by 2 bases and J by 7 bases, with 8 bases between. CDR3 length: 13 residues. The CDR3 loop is CASSLNQGEKLFF. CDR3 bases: TGTGCCAGCAGCTTAAACCAGGGTGAAAAACTGTTTTTT.

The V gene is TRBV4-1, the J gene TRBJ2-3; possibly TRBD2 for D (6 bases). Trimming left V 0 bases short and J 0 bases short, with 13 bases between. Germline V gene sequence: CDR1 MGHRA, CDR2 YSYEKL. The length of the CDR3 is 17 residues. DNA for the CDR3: TGCGCCAGCAGCCAAGAGGCTAGCGCGATTAGCACAGATACGCAGTATTTT. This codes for CASSQEASAISTDTQYF.

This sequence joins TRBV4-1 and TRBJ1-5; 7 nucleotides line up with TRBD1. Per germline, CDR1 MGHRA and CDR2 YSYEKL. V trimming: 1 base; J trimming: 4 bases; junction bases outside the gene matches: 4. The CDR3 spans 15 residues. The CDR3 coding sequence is TGCGCCAGCAGCCAAGGTCAGGGGGTAAATCAGCCCCAGCATTTT. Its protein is CASSQGQGVNQPQHF.

As DNA, the CDR3 is TGTGCCAGTCATTATGGGACTAGGAGCACCGGGGAGCTGTTTTTT. It codes for CASHYGTRSTGELFF. This rearrangement joins TRBV7-2 to TRBJ2-2, with TRBD2 matching 8 bases. Unmatched junction bases numbered 10, after V lost 9 bases and J lost 4 bases. This CDR3 contains 15 residues. From germline, CDR1 is SGHTA and CDR2 FQGNSA.

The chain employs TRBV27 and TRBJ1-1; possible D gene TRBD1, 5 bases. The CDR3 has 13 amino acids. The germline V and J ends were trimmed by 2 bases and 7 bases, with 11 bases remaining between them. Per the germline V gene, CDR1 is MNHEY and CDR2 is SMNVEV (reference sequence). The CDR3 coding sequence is TGTGCCAGCAGTTTAGGCAGGGAGGGTGAAGCTTTCTTT. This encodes CASSLGREGEAFF.

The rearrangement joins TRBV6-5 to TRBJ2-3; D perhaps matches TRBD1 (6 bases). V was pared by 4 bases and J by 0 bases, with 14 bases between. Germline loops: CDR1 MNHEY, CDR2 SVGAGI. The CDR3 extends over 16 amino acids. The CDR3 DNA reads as TGTGCCAGCAGTTCCAGAACAGGGCGTAGCACAGATACGCAGTATTTT. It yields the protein CASSSRTGRSTDTQYF.

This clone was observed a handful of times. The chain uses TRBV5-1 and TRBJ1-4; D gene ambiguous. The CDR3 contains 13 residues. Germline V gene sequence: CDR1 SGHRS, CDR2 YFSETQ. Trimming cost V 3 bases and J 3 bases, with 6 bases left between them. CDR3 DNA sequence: TGCGCCAGCAGCTGGAGTTCTAATGAAAAACTGTTTTTT. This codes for CASSWSSNEKLFF.

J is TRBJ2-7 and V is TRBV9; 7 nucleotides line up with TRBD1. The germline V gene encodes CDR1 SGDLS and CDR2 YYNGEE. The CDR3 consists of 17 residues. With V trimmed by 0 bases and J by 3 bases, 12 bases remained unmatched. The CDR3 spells CASSVAAITGVGYEQYF. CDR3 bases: TGTGCCAGCAGCGTAGCAGCTATAACAGGGGTGGGCTACGAGCAGTACTTC.

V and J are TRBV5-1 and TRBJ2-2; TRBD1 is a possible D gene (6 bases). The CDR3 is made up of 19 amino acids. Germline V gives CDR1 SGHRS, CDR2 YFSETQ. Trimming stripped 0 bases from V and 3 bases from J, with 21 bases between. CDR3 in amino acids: CASSLALFSMGAYTGELFF. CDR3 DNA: TGCGCCAGCAGCTTGGCCCTCTTCTCGATGGGGGCATACACCGGGGAGCTGTTTTTT.

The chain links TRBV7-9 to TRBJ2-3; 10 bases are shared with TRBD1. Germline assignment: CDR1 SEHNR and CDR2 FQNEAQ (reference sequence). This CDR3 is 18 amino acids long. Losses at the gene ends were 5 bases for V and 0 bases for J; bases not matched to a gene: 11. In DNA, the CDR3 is TGTGCCAGCAGCCCCTTAGGGACAGGGGCTTCTAGCACAGATACGCAGTATTTT. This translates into CASSPLGTGASSTDTQYF.

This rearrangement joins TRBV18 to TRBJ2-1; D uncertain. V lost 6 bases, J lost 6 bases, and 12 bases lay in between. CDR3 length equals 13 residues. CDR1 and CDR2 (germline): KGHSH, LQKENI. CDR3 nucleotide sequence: TGTGCCAGCTCCCCGGGTCTCCGCAATGAGCAGTTCTTC. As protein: CASSPGLRNEQFF.

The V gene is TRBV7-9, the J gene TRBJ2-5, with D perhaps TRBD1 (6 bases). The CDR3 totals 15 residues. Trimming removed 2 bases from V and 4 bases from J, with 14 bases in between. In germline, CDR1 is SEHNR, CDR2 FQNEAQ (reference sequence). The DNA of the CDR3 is TGTGCCAGCAGCTTACAAGGACAGTTCGGAGAGACCCAGTACTTC. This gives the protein CASSLQGQFGETQYF. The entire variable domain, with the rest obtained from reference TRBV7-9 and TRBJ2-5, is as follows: DTGVSQNPRHKITKRGQNVTFRCDPISEHNRLYWYRQTLGQGPEFLTYFQNEAQLEKSRLLSDRFSAERPKGSFSTLEIQRTEQGDSAMYLCASSLQGQFGETQYFGPGTRLLVL.

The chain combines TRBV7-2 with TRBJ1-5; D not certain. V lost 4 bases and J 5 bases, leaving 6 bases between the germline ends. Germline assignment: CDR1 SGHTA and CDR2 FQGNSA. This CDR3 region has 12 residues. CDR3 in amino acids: CASSSLYQPQHF. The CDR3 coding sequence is TGTGCCAGCAGCTCCCTTTATCAGCCCCAGCATTTT.

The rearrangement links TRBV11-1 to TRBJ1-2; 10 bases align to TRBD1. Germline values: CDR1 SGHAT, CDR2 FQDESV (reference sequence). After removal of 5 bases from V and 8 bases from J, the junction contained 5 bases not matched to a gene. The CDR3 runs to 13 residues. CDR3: CASSTRTGGGYTF. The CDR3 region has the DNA TGTGCCAGCAGCACTCGGACAGGGGGAGGCTACACCTTC. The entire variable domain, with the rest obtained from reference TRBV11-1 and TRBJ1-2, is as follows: EAEVAQSPRYKITEKSQAVAFWCDPISGHATLYWYRQILGQGPELLVQFQDESVVDDSQLPKDRFSAERLKGVDSTLKIQPAELGDSAMYLCASSTRTGGGYTFGSGTRLTVV.

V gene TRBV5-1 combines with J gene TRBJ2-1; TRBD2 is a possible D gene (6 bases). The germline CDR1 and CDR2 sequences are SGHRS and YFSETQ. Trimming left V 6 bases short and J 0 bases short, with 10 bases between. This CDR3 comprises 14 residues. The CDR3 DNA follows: TGCGCCAGCACCCTGGGAGGCTCCTACAATGAGCAGTTCTTC. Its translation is CASTLGGSYNEQFF.